This T cell receptor (beta chain) was observed in a study of CD8 T cells in ankylosing spondylitis. Per germline, CDR1 SGHAT and CDR2 FQNNGV. V lost 5 bases and J 0 bases, leaving 26 bases between the germline ends. This CDR3 contains 20 residues. This clonotype was counted ten times or more. Its cognate antigen is unknown. The authors made TCR beta libraries by quantitative 5'-RACE with molecular barcodes. A single record per CDR3 protein comes from TCRdb applying MiXCR to the 5' RACE reads. The sample lists about 330,000 distinct CDR3 sequences, around 8% occurring once. Findings and caveats of the study: Past research had described some motif variants in reactive arthritis synovial fluid and blood. Ankylosing spondylitis blood seemed to carry a telltale TCR beta motif made of under ten highly homologous variants. The clones that were linked to disease were reported to be significantly enriched in matched synovial fluid samples from ankylosing spondylitis patients.

The TCR was taken from a male donor with ankylosing spondylitis. V and J are TRBV11-2 and TRBJ1-5, with D possibly matching TRBD1 (5 bases). Material: blood, either unsorted or a sorted T cell fraction (not recorded which). The CDR3 nucleotides read TGTGCCAGCAGCCTAACCTTTCCGGGACTGACTTCATATAGCAATCAGCCCCAGCATTTT. This codes for CASSLTFPGLTSYSNQPQHF.